The 7 T cell receptor beta chains in this list originate from one sample, sequenced in a study of blood T cells in healthy people across ages. Next came a second PCR, run for about 6 to 12 cycles, which used a sample-barcoded 5' primer along with a J-beta primer mix. TCRdb used MiXCR to reprocess the 5' RACE reads, holding one entry per CDR3 protein. The sample includes 800,000 to 950,000 distinct CDR3 sequences, almost 30% of them seen just once. In addition, the sample was reused for a study of T cells of mothers and their children.

Sequenced material: blood. These receptors all come from a woman aged 40 to 50 in good health.

This clonotype was detected a few times. V and J are TRBV29-1 and TRBJ2-7; 9 bases are shared with TRBD2. The J segment lost 2 bases and the V segment lost 2 bases, leaving 13 bases of the junction unmatched. CDR1 is SQVTM and CDR2 is ANQGSEA in the germline V gene. The CDR3 sequence is 17 residues long. This CDR3 reads CSVEIASGTLLTYEQYF. DNA of the CDR3: TGCAGCGTTGAAATAGCTAGCGGGACCCTCCTCACCTACGAGCAGTACTTC.

The chain carries TRBV6-5 and TRBJ2-7; 9 nucleotides agree with TRBD1. This CDR3 is built from 15 residues. Germline CDR1 reads MNHEY; CDR2 reads SVGAGI. Trimming at V came to 2 bases and at J to 5 bases, leaving 7 bases not matched to a gene. CDR3 DNA sequence: TGTGCCAGCAGTTACCTGGACAGGGGAGGTAACGAGCAGTACTTC. It specifies CASSYLDRGGNEQYF.

This clonotype was counted only a few times. The rearrangement joins TRBV4-2 to TRBJ1-4; D is perhaps TRBD1 (5 bases). CDR1 LGHNA and CDR2 YNFKEQ come from the germline V gene. V lost 0 bases and J 10 bases, leaving 18 bases between the germline ends. The CDR3 consists of 16 residues. In DNA form, the CDR3 reads TGTGCCAGCAGCCAAGAAGGGGAATCACAAAGGGCAAAACTGTTTTTT. This codes for CASSQEGESQRAKLFF.

This clonotype appeared a few times. One junction end does not reproduce the germline sequence, and a read error may be involved. This rearrangement joins TRBV6-5 to TRBJ1-2; D not certain. Germline-derived CDR1 and CDR2 are MNHEY and SVGAGI. The CDR3 contains 14 residues. The CDR3 reads CVSSYAAQGFGYTF. The CDR3 DNA follows: TGTGTCAGCAGTTACGCCGCACAAGGGTTTGGCTACACCTTC.

This clonotype was counted many times. The chain links TRBV7-2 to TRBJ1-2; no reliable D call. Trimming stripped 1 base from V and 7 bases from J, with 22 bases between. This CDR3 contains 17 residues. Germline CDR1 reads SGHTA; CDR2 reads FQGNSA. The CDR3 DNA reads as TGTGCCAGCAGCTTAGTTGAGGGTCGGCAGTCCCCCTCTGGCTACACCTTC. Amino acid sequence: CASSLVEGRQSPSGYTF.

This clonotype has more than one count but fewer than ten. J is TRBJ2-1 and V is TRBV5-4, with D tentatively TRBD2 (5 bases). Deletions cut 1 base from V and 6 bases from J, with 14 bases between. This CDR3 has 15 amino acids. In germline, CDR1 is SGHNT, CDR2 YYREEE (reference sequence). The CDR3 loop is CASSLQSTGSNEQFF. CDR3 nucleotides: TGTGCCAGCAGCTTGCAATCTACGGGAAGCAATGAGCAGTTCTTC.

V is TRBV12-3 or TRBV12-4 and J is TRBJ2-1, with 14 positions matching TRBD2. V was clipped by 6 bases and J by 5 bases; unmatched bases: 6. CDR3 length: 16 amino acids. The CDR3 loop reads CASSPGLAGGNNEQFF. DNA for the CDR3: TGTGCCAGCAGCCCCGGACTAGCGGGGGGAAACAATGAGCAGTTCTTC.